This T cell receptor (beta chain) was identified during a study of shared clonotypes between healthy human individuals. The overall study: Sampling drew on donors who were a couple of women and a few men aged 18 to 49.

This clone was seen more than once but under ten times. The protocol was immunoSEQ multiplex PCR, while the TCRdb copy is restricted to in-frame clones and leaves out a portion. The sample shows over a million clones, 75% of them seen only once. J lost 8 bases, V lost 3 bases, and 5 bases had no gene match. Germline CDR1 is SGDLS and CDR2 is YYNGEE. The CDR3 runs to 14 residues. The sequencing input was memory CD4+ T cells sorted from blood. Subset of the sample: CD45RA-negative fraction. The chain joins TRBV9 to TRBJ2-1; the match to TRBD2 covers 10 bases. This sequence was found in a man between 18 and 35 years old in good health. CDR3 DNA sequence: TGTGCCAGCAGCGCCGTAGCGGGGGGCCATGAGCAGTTCTTC. Its protein product is CASSAVAGGHEQFF.